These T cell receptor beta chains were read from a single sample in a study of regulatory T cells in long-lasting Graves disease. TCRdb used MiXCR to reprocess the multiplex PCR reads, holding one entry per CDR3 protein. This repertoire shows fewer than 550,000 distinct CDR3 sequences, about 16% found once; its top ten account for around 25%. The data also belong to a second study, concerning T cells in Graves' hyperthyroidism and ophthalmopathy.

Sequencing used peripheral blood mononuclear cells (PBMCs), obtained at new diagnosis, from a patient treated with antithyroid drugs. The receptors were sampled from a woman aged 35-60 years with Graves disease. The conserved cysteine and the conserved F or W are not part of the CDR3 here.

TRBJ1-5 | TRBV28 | ASSFSYRNQPQH
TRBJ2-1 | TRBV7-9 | ASSLGGRSSYNEQF
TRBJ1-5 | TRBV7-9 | ASSTGTGVSNQPQH
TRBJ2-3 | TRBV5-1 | ASSRERGLADTQY
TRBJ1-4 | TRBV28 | ASTLTPGGQGEAKLF
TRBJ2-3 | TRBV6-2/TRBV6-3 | ASSYMQIDEESTDTQY
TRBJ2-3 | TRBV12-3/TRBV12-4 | ASSLPGGANTQY
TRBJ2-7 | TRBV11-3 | ASSRVAGASYEQY
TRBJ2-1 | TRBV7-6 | ASSLEAGGNEQF
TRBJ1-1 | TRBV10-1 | ASSENFGRGRDTEAF
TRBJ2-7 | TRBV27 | ASSLSSVGTLSSYEQY
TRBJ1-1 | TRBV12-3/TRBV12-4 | ASSDSMNTEAF
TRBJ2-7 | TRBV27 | ASRRDRVSYEQY
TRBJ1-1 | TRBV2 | ASSRDRGHTEAF
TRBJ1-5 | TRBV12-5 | ASGLVRRGLYDSNQPQH
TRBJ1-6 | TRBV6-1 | ASSDGRSRRPTGWGSPLH
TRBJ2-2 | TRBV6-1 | ATRNSPGQGLLGTGELF
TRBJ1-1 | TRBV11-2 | ASSRNIVTEAF
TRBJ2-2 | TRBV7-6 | ASSRRDSRTGELF
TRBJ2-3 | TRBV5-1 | ASRVADHTDTQY